This T cell receptor beta chain came from a study of shared clonotypes between healthy human individuals. Here immunoSEQ multiplex PCR was the method, and the copy in TCRdb shows in-frame clones only, minus some. There are about 990,000 clones in the sample; around three quarters occur only once, and roughly 0.61% lies in the top ten. This CDR3 contains 13 residues. V was clipped by 5 bases and J by 3 bases, with 11 bases between them. Germline V CDR1 and CDR2: ENHRY, SYGVKD. The study, taken as a whole, reports: Clonotypes that were shared across a handful of donors made up roughly 5% of naive CD4 clonotypes.

A word on this clone: Its specificity is not known.

Sequenced sample: memory CD4+ T cells from PBMCs. The sample's subset: CD45RA-negative fraction. The V and J genes are TRBV10-3 and TRBJ2-7; no reliable D call. This receptor was obtained from a man in his late teens or twenties in good health. Some clones in this sample may be carry-over from other donors' samples. CDR3 in amino acids: CAISRQRLYEQYF. The CDR3 DNA reads as TGTGCCATCAGTCGGCAGAGACTCTACGAGCAGTACTTC.